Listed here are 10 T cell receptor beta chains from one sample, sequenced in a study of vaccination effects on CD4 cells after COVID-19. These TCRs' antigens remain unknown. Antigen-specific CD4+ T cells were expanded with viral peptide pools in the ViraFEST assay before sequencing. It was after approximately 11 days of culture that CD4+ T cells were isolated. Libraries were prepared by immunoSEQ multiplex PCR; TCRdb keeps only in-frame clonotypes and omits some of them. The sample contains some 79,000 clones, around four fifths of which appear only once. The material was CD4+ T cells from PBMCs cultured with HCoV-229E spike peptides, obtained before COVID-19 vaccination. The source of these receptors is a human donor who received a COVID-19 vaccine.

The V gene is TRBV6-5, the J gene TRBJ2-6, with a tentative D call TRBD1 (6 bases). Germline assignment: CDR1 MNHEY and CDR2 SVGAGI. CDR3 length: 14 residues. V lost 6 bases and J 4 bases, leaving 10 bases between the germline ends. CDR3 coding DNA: TGTGCCAGCAGGGACAGTGCGGGGGCCAACGTCCTGACTTTC. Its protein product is CASRDSAGANVLTF.

CDR3 region: CASSQAGYENYGYTF. The CDR3 bases are TGCGCCAGCAGCCAAGCAGGGTACGAGAACTATGGCTACACCTTC. The chain uses TRBV4-3 and TRBJ1-2, with D maybe TRBD1 (5 bases). CDR3 size: 15 residues. With 1 base removed from V and 2 bases from J, the gap between germline ends came to 11 bases. The germline V gene has CDR1 LGHNA and CDR2 YSLEER.

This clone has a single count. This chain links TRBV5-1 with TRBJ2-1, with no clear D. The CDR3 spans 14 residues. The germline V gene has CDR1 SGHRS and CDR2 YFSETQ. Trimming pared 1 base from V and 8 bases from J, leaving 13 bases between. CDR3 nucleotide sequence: TGCGCCAGCAGCTTGAGATACGAATCCCATGAGCAGTTCTTC. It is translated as CASSLRYESHEQFF.

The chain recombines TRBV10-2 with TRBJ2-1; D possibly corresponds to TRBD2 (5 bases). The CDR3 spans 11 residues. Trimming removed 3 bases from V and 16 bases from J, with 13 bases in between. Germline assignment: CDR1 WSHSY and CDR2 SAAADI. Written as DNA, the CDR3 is TGCGCCAGCAGTGATTCGCGGGCATCCTTCTTC. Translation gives CASSDSRASFF.

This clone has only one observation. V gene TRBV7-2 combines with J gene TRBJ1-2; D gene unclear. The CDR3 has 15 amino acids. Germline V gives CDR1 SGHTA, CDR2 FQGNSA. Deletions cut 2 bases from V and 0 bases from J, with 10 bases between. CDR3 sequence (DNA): TGTGCCAGCAGCTTACGGGTATTGCCTAACTATGGCTACACCTTC. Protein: CASSLRVLPNYGYTF.

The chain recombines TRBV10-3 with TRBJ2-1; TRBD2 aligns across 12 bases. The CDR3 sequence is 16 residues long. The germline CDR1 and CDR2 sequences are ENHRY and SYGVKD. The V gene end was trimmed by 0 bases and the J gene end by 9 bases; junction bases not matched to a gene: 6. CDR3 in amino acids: CAISESVASGGAEQFF. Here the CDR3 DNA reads TGTGCCATCAGTGAGTCGGTGGCTAGCGGGGGGGCTGAGCAGTTCTTC.

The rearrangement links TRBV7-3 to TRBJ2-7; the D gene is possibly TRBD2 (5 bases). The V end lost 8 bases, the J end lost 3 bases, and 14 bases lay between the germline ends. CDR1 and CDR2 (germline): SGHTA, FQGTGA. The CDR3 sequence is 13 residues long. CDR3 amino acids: CASLSQDFYEQYV. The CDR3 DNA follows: TGTGCCAGCTTGAGTCAGGACTTCTACGAGCAGTACGTC.

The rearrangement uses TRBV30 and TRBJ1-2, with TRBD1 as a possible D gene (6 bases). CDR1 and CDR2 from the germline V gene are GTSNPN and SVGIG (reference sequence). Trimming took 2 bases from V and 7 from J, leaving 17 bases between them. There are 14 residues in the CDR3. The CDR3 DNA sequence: TGTGCCTGGAGTAGGGACATACTAGGGGGTGGCTACACCTTC. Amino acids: CAWSRDILGGGYTF.

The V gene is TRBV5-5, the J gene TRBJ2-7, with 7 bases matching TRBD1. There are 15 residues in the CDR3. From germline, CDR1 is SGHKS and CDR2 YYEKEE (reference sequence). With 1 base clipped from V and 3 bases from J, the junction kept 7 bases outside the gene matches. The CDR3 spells CASSLYMGQSYEQYV. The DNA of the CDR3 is TGTGCCAGCAGCTTGTACATGGGACAGAGCTACGAGCAGTACGTC.

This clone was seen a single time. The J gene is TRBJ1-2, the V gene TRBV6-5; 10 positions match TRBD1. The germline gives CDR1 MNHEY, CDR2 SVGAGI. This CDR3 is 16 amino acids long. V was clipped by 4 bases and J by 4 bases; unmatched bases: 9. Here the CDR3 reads CASSLTGGNSLYGYTF. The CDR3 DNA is TGTGCCAGCAGTTTGACAGGGGGCAACAGCCTCTATGGCTACACCTTC.